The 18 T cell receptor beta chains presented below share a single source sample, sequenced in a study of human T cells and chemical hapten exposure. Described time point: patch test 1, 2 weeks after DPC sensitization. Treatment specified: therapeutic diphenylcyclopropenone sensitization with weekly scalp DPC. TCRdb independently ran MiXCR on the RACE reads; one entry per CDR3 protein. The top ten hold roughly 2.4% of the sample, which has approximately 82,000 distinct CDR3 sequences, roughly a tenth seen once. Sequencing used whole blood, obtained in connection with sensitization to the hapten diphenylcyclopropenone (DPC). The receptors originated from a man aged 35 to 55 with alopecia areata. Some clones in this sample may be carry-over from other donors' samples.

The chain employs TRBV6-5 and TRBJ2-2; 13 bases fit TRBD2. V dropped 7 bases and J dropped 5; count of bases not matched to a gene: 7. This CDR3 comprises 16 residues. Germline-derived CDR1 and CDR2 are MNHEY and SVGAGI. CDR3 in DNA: TGTGCCAGCACCTCTTGGACTAGCGGGAGTACCGGGGAGCTGTTTTTT. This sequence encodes CASTSWTSGSTGELFF.

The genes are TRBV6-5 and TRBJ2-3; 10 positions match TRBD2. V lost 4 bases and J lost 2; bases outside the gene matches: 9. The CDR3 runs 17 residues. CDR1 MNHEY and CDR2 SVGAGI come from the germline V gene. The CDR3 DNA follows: TGTGCCAGCAGTTTAGCGGGAGGCCGAAACCCCACAGATACGCAGTATTTT. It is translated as CASSLAGGRNPTDTQYF.

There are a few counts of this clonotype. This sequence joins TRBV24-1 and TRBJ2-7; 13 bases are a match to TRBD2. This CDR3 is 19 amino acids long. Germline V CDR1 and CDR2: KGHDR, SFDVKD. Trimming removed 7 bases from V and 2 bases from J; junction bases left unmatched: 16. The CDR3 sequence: CATSPKSPPGLAGPYEQYV. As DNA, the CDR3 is TGTGCCACCAGCCCCAAATCCCCCCCGGGACTAGCGGGGCCCTACGAGCAGTACGTC.

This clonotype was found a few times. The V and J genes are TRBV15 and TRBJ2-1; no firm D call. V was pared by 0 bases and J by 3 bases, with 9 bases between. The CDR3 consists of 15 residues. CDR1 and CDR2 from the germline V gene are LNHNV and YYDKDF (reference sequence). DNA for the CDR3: TGTGCCACCAGCAGAGATCTGACAAACTACAATGAGCAGTTCTTC. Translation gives CATSRDLTNYNEQFF.

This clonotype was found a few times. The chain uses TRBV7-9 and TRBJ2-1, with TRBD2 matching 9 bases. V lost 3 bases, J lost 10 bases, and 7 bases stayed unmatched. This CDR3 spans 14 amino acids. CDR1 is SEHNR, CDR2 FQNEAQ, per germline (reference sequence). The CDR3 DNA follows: TGTGCCAGCAGCTTCGAGGGCGGGAGGGTCGAGCAGTTCTTC. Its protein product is CASSFEGGRVEQFF. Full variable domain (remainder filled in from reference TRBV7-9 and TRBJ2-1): DTGVSQNPRHKITKRGQNVTFRCDPISEHNRLYWYRQTLGQGPEFLTYFQNEAQLEKSRLLSDRFSAERPKGSFSTLEIQRTEQGDSAMYLCASSFEGGRVEQFFGPGTRLTVL.

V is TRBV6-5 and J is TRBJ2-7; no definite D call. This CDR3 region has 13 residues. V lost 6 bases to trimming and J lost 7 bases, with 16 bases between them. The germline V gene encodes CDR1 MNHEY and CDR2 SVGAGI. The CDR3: CASRQTSRREQYF. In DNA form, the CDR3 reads TGTGCCAGCAGACAAACCAGTCGACGGGAGCAGTACTTC.

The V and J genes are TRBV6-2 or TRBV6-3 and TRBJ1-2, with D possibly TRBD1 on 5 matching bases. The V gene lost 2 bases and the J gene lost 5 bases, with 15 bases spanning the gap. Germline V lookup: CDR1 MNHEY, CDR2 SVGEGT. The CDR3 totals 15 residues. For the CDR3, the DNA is TGTGCCAGCAGTTACGAAAGGGGCGCGGAGTATGGCTACACCTTC. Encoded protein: CASSYERGAEYGYTF.

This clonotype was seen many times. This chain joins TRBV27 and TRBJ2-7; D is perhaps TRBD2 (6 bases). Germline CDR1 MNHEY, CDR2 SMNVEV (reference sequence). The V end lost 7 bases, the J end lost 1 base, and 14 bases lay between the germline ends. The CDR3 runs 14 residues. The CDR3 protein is CASTPGGRSYEQYF. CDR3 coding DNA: TGTGCCAGCACCCCCGGGGGAAGGTCCTACGAGCAGTACTTC.

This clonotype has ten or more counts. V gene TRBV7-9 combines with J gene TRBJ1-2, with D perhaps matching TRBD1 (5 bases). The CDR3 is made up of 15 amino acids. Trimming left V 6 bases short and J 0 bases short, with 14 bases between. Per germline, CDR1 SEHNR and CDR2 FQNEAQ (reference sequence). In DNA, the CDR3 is TGTGCCAGCAGTGTAGGGGCAGGGACTAACTATGGCTACACCTTC. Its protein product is CASSVGAGTNYGYTF.

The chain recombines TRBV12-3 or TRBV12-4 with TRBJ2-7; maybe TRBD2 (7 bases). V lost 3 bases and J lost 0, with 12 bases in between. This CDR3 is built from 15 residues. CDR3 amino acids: CASSFGGGLSYEQYF. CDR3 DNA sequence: TGTGCCAGCAGTTTTGGGGGGGGCCTCTCCTACGAGCAGTACTTC.

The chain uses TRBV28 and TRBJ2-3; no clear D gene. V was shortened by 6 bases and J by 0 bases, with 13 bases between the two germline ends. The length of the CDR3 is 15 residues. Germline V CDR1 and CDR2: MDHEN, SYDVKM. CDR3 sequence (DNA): TGTGCCAGCAGCTCTTTGCTTGGGAGCACAGATACGCAGTATTTT. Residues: CASSSLLGSTDTQYF.

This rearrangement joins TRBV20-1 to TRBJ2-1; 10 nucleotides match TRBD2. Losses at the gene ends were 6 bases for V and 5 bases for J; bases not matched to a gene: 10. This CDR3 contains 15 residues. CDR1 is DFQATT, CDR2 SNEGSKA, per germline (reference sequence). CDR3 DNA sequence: TGCAGTGCGCGAAAACCGGGACTAGCGAACAATGAGCAGTTCTTC. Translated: CSARKPGLANNEQFF.

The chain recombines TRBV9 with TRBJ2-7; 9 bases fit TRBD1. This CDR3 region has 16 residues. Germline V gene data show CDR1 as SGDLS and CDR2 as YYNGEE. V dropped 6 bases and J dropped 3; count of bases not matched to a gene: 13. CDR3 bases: TGTGCCAGCACCCCGCTGGGACAGGGAGAGTTCTACGAGCAGTACTTC. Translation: CASTPLGQGEFYEQYF.

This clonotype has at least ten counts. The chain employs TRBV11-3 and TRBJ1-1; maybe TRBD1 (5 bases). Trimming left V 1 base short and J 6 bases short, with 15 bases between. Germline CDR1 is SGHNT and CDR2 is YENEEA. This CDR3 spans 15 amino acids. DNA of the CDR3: TGTGCCAGCAGCTTAGTTCCGAATGCGGGGGCTGAAGCTTTCTTT. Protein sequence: CASSLVPNAGAEAFF.

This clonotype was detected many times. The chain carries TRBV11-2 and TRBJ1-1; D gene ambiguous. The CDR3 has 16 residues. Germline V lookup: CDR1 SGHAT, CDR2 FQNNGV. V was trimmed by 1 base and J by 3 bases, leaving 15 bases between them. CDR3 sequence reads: CASSLVVGVTDTEAFF. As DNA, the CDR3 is TGTGCCAGCAGCTTAGTCGTTGGGGTTACGGACACTGAAGCTTTCTTT. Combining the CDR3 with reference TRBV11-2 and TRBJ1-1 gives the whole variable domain EAGVAQSPRYKIIEKRQSVAFWCNPISGHATLYWYQQILGQGPKLLIQFQNNGVVDDSQLPKDRFSAERLKGVDSTLKIQPAKLEDSAVYLCASSLVVGVTDTEAFFGQGTRLTVV.

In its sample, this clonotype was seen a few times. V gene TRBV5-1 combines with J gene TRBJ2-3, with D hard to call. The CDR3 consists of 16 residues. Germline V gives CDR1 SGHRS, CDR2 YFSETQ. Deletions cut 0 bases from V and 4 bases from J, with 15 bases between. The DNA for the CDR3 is TGCGCCAGCAGCTTGGGTCCGGGCTTGAATGCAGATACGCAGTATTTT. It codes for CASSLGPGLNADTQYF.

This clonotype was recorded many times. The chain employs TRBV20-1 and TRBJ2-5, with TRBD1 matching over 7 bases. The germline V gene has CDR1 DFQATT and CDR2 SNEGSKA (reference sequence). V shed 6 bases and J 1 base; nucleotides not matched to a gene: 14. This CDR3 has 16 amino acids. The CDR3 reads CSASRPTGQLQETQYF. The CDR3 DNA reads TGCAGTGCCTCCCGGCCCACGGGACAGCTCCAAGAGACCCAGTACTTC.

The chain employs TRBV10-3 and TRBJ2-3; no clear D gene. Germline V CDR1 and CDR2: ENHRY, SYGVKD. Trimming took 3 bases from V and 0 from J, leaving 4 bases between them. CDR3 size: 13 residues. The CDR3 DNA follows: TGTGCCATCAGTGACACTAGCACAGATACGCAGTATTTT. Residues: CAISDTSTDTQYF.